The rows below give T cell receptor beta chains drawn from one sample of a study of shared T cell receptors in the human thymus. Profiling relied on immunoSEQ multiplex PCR, and the TCRdb table lists in-frame clones only, not all of them. The sample has roughly 560,000 clones; about 80% are singletons. These sequences were also reported in another study, on human thymus T cells.

Sequencing was carried out using thymocytes. These receptors were taken from a boy under two years old with a congenital heart defect. Both conserved end residues are part of each CDR3. D genes are given only for firm matches. Clone size appears in some rows only: once, few, many, or a class for an expanded clone.

v_call: TRBV2; j_call: TRBJ2-3; clone_size: -; d_call: -; cdr3_nt: TGTGCCAGCAGTGATAACCTAGCGGAGGGGGGCACAGATACGCAGTATTTT; cdr3_aa: CASSDNLAEGGTDTQYF
v_call: TRBV6-5; j_call: TRBJ1-1; clone_size: once; d_call: TRBD1; cdr3_nt: TGTGCCAGCAGGGGACTCGGGACAGGGGAGACTGAAGCTTTCTTT; cdr3_aa: CASRGLGTGETEAFF
v_call: TRBV4-3; j_call: TRBJ1-2; clone_size: -; d_call: TRBD1; cdr3_nt: TGCGCCAGCAGCCAAGATCAGAGGGGGCGTCATGGCTACACCTTC; cdr3_aa: CASSQDQRGRHGYTF
v_call: TRBV6-6; j_call: TRBJ2-2; clone_size: -; d_call: -; cdr3_nt: TGTGCCAGCAGTCGAGGGTGGACTCGGGCCGGGGAGCTGTTTTTT; cdr3_aa: CASSRGWTRAGELFF
v_call: TRBV4-3; j_call: TRBJ2-2; clone_size: -; d_call: -; cdr3_nt: TGCGCCAGCAGCCCCCGTGGGCCTCTAACGACCACCGGGGAGCTGTTTTTT; cdr3_aa: CASSPRGPLTTTGELFF
v_call: TRBV4-2; j_call: TRBJ1-1; clone_size: -; d_call: -; cdr3_nt: TGTGCCAGCAGCCAAGAGGCAGGGTTGGACACTGAAGCTTTCTTT; cdr3_aa: CASSQEAGLDTEAFF
v_call: TRBV5-4; j_call: TRBJ1-1; clone_size: -; d_call: TRBD1; cdr3_nt: TGTGCCAGCAGCTTCTCAACAGGGGGCTCAATCCCTGAAGCTTTCTTT; cdr3_aa: CASSFSTGGSIPEAFF
v_call: TRBV15; j_call: TRBJ2-5; clone_size: -; d_call: -; cdr3_nt: TGTGCCACCAGCAGAGGACAGGCACAAGAGACCCAGTACTTC; cdr3_aa: CATSRGQAQETQYF
v_call: TRBV21-1; j_call: TRBJ2-7; clone_size: -; d_call: -; cdr3_nt: TGTGCCAGCAGCATCAAGCCCACTGCGCCATCCTACGAGCAGTACTTC; cdr3_aa: CASSIKPTAPSYEQYF
v_call: TRBV6-6; j_call: TRBJ2-1; clone_size: -; d_call: TRBD2; cdr3_nt: TGTGCCAGCAGCTCCGGGACTAGCGGGAGATATGAGCAGTTCTTC; cdr3_aa: CASSSGTSGRYEQFF
v_call: TRBV25-1; j_call: TRBJ1-1; clone_size: once; d_call: -; cdr3_nt: TGTGCCAGCAGTGAATATGGCAGGGCGAACACTGAAGCTTTCTTT; cdr3_aa: CASSEYGRANTEAFF
v_call: TRBV27; j_call: TRBJ2-3; clone_size: -; d_call: -; cdr3_nt: TGTGCCAGCAGTTTATCTTCAGGGGCGGAAGATACGCAGTATTTT; cdr3_aa: CASSLSSGAEDTQYF
v_call: TRBV2; j_call: TRBJ2-7; clone_size: -; d_call: TRBD1; cdr3_nt: TGTGCCAGCAGTGCCTTGACAGGGCCCTGTGACTACGAGCAGTACTTC; cdr3_aa: CASSALTGPCDYEQYF
v_call: TRBV7-9; j_call: TRBJ2-7; clone_size: -; d_call: TRBD1; cdr3_nt: TGTGCCAGCAGCTCCTACCGGGACAGGGATGGCATCTCCGGCGAGCAGTACTTC; cdr3_aa: CASSSYRDRDGISGEQYF
v_call: TRBV7-4; j_call: TRBJ2-2; clone_size: -; d_call: TRBD2; cdr3_nt: TGTGCCAGCAGCCCCCTTAAGGGGACTAGCGGGAGGGGGAACACCGGGGAGCTGTTTTTT; cdr3_aa: CASSPLKGTSGRGNTGELFF
v_call: TRBV28; j_call: TRBJ1-5; clone_size: -; d_call: -; cdr3_nt: TGTGCCAGCAGTTTAACCAGGGTTAATCAGCCCCAGCATTTT; cdr3_aa: CASSLTRVNQPQHF
v_call: TRBV4-1; j_call: TRBJ1-2; clone_size: -; d_call: -; cdr3_nt: TGCGCCAGCAGCCAAGATTCAGGCTATGGCTACACCTTC; cdr3_aa: CASSQDSGYGYTF
v_call: TRBV27; j_call: TRBJ1-5; clone_size: -; d_call: -; cdr3_nt: TGTGCCAGCAGTGCGGACAGAAGGTCCTTTCAGCCCCAGCATTTT; cdr3_aa: CASSADRRSFQPQHF
v_call: TRBV28; j_call: TRBJ1-2; clone_size: few; d_call: -; cdr3_nt: TGTGCCAGCAGTTTAACAGACAGGAGCTATGGCTACACCTTC; cdr3_aa: CASSLTDRSYGYTF
v_call: TRBV6-5; j_call: TRBJ2-7; clone_size: -; d_call: -; cdr3_nt: TGTGCCAGCAGTTACGTCCCGGGACTCCCATCCTACGAGCAGTACTTC; cdr3_aa: CASSYVPGLPSYEQYF
v_call: TRBV7-9; j_call: TRBJ2-2; clone_size: -; d_call: -; cdr3_nt: TGTGCCAGCAGTCGATTTTTAGACGGGGAGCTGTTTTTT; cdr3_aa: CASSRFLDGELFF
v_call: TRBV7-8; j_call: TRBJ1-1; clone_size: -; d_call: -; cdr3_nt: TGTGCCAGCAGCTTAGAGGGGCCGCCGAACACTGAAGCTTTCTTT; cdr3_aa: CASSLEGPPNTEAFF
v_call: TRBV27; j_call: TRBJ2-5; clone_size: once; d_call: -; cdr3_nt: TGTGCCAGCAGTCCCACTAGATTGTCAGAGACCCAGTACTTC; cdr3_aa: CASSPTRLSETQYF
v_call: TRBV7-8; j_call: TRBJ2-7; clone_size: -; d_call: TRBD2; cdr3_nt: TGTGCCAGCAGCTTACTAGCGGGAGGGGCCTACGAGCAGTACTTC; cdr3_aa: CASSLLAGGAYEQYF
v_call: TRBV5-8; j_call: TRBJ2-1; clone_size: -; d_call: -; cdr3_nt: TGTGCCAGCAGCTCCCGCCTAGACCCTTACAATGAGCAGTTCTTC; cdr3_aa: CASSSRLDPYNEQFF
v_call: TRBV5-5; j_call: TRBJ2-1; clone_size: -; d_call: -; cdr3_nt: TGTGCCAGCGGGGGGGCGGGGAAATACAATGAGCAGTTCTTC; cdr3_aa: CASGGAGKYNEQFF
v_call: TRBV29-1; j_call: TRBJ2-7; clone_size: -; d_call: TRBD2; cdr3_nt: TGCAGCATGCGGGTCGGCGGGAGTAGCTCCTACGAGCAGTACTTC; cdr3_aa: CSMRVGGSSSYEQYF
v_call: TRBV5-6; j_call: TRBJ2-3; clone_size: -; d_call: -; cdr3_nt: TGTGCCAGCAGCTTCTGCGGGACTAGCACAGATACGCAGTATTTT; cdr3_aa: CASSFCGTSTDTQYF
v_call: TRBV5-1; j_call: TRBJ2-1; clone_size: -; d_call: -; cdr3_nt: TGCGCCAGCAGCTTCGGAGCTCCCACTTACAATGAGCAGTTCTTC; cdr3_aa: CASSFGAPTYNEQFF
v_call: TRBV7-8; j_call: TRBJ2-3; clone_size: few; d_call: -; cdr3_nt: TGTGCCAGCAGCTTAGGTGGGAGGCGCACAGATACGCAGTATTTT; cdr3_aa: CASSLGGRRTDTQYF
v_call: TRBV6-5; j_call: TRBJ1-1; clone_size: -; d_call: -; cdr3_nt: TGTGCCAGCAGCTCCTACTCCACTGAAGCTTTCTTT; cdr3_aa: CASSSYSTEAFF
v_call: TRBV30; j_call: TRBJ1-2; clone_size: -; d_call: -; cdr3_nt: TGTGCCTGGAGTGTACTCCCTCGGACACCTCCGACTTATGGCTACACCTTC; cdr3_aa: CAWSVLPRTPPTYGYTF
v_call: TRBV5-6; j_call: TRBJ2-7; clone_size: -; d_call: TRBD2; cdr3_nt: TGTGCCAGCAGCTCCGAAGCGGGGCGGGCAAGATCCTACGAGCAGTACTTC; cdr3_aa: CASSSEAGRARSYEQYF
v_call: TRBV6-4; j_call: TRBJ2-3; clone_size: once; d_call: TRBD2; cdr3_nt: TGTGCCAGCAGTCCCGAAAGCGGGGCGCTCACAGATACGCAGTATTTT; cdr3_aa: CASSPESGALTDTQYF
v_call: TRBV7-2; j_call: TRBJ2-7; clone_size: -; d_call: TRBD1; cdr3_nt: TGTGCCAGCAGCTCACGACAGGGCCGCCACGAGCAGTACTTC; cdr3_aa: CASSSRQGRHEQYF
v_call: TRBV5-6; j_call: TRBJ2-2; clone_size: -; d_call: TRBD2; cdr3_nt: TGTGCCAGCAGCTTGGTCGGGGAGGGGTCCGGGGAGCTGTTTTTT; cdr3_aa: CASSLVGEGSGELFF
v_call: TRBV25-1; j_call: TRBJ2-2; clone_size: once; d_call: TRBD1; cdr3_nt: TGTGCCAGCAGTGGGAAAGGACAGGCGAACACCGGGGAGCTGTTTTTT; cdr3_aa: CASSGKGQANTGELFF
v_call: TRBV6-1; j_call: TRBJ2-3; clone_size: -; d_call: TRBD2; cdr3_nt: TGTGCCAGCAGTGAATCTTCCGGGAGGGTATCAACGGGACCACTCACAGATACGCAGTATTTT; cdr3_aa: CASSESSGRVSTGPLTDTQYF
v_call: TRBV4-2; j_call: TRBJ2-4; clone_size: -; d_call: TRBD1; cdr3_nt: TGTGCCAGCAGCCAAGATCGGCGGACAGGGGGCGTTTTAGCCAAAAACATTCAGTACTTC; cdr3_aa: CASSQDRRTGGVLAKNIQYF
v_call: TRBV15; j_call: TRBJ2-7; clone_size: few; d_call: TRBD1; cdr3_nt: TGTGCCACCAGCAGCAACAGAAGACAGGGTTGCAACGAGCAGTACTTC; cdr3_aa: CATSSNRRQGCNEQYF
v_call: TRBV15; j_call: TRBJ2-3; clone_size: -; d_call: TRBD2; cdr3_nt: TGTGCCACCAGCAGAGAGTTTAAATTCGCGGGGGGTACAGATACGCAGTATTTT; cdr3_aa: CATSREFKFAGGTDTQYF
v_call: TRBV5-4; j_call: TRBJ2-7; clone_size: once; d_call: TRBD1; cdr3_nt: TGTGCCAGCAGCTTTTTCGATCCGGGGACAGGGAGTAGCTCGGACGAGCAGTACTTC; cdr3_aa: CASSFFDPGTGSSSDEQYF
v_call: TRBV19; j_call: TRBJ1-2; clone_size: few; d_call: -; cdr3_nt: TGTGCCAGTAGTATCGGGTGGGTCCTCAACTATGGCTACACCTTC; cdr3_aa: CASSIGWVLNYGYTF
v_call: TRBV5-8; j_call: TRBJ2-3; clone_size: -; d_call: TRBD2; cdr3_nt: TGTGCCAGCAGCCCCAAGTCTGACCGGGAGGTCACAGATACGCAGTATTTT; cdr3_aa: CASSPKSDREVTDTQYF